A selection of T cell receptor beta chains follows, all from one sample in a study of T cell repertoires in cytomegalovirus infection. Antigen specificity for these receptors is unknown. TCRdb passed the reads through MiXCR, listing each CDR3 protein once. Counted here are some 940,000 distinct CDR3 sequences, roughly 31% occurring once; the ten biggest clones make up around an eighth. Material: cultured CD8+ T cells from PBMCs, obtained from culture after CMV antigen stimulation. The receptor source for this set is a human donor in good health (CMV status not recorded). Some clones in this sample may be carry-over from other donors' samples. The CDR3 runs from the conserved cysteine through the conserved F or W. The order of the fields is J gene, V gene, CDR3 length, D gene, clone size, CDR3 DNA, CDR3 protein. D genes are given only for firm matches. Not all rows give a size; the values are once, few, many and, for expanded clones, a class.

>TRBJ1-2|TRBV7-8|12|NA|many
TGTGCCAGCAGCCCGGTGGGCTATGGCTACACCTTC
CASSPVGYGYTF
>TRBJ2-1|TRBV12-3/TRBV12-4|13|NA|few
TGTGCCAGCAGATTGGACGTTCACAATGAGCAGTTCTTC
CASRLDVHNEQFF
>TRBJ2-1|TRBV7-2|13|NA|many
TGTGCCAGCAGCGCTAGAGGGGTTGAAGAGCAGTTCTTC
CASSARGVEEQFF
>TRBJ1-1|TRBV19|13|NA|NA
TGTGCCAGTAGACAGGTGTGGAACACTGAAGCTTTCTTT
CASRQVWNTEAFF
>TRBJ2-2|TRBV6-1|18|TRBD1|NA
TGTGCCAGCAGTGAAGTTATCGGGACAGGGTTGAACACCGGGGAGCTGTTTTTT
CASSEVIGTGLNTGELFF
>TRBJ1-1|TRBV4-1|14|NA|once
TGCGCCAGCAGCCGGGACGGGGACAACACTGAAGCTTTCTTT
CASSRDGDNTEAFF
>TRBJ1-2|TRBV28|15|TRBD1|NA
TGTGCCAGCAGTTTACAGGGGGCGCCTCCCTATGGCTACACCTTC
CASSLQGAPPYGYTF
>TRBJ2-1|TRBV10-2|13|NA|NA
TGCGCCAGCAGTGACCCGACTAGGCATGAGCAGTTCTTC
CASSDPTRHEQFF
>TRBJ1-3|TRBV4-3|17|TRBD1|once
TGCGCCAGCAGCCTTACGGACAGGGGAATTACTGGAAACACCATATATTTT
CASSLTDRGITGNTIYF
>TRBJ1-1|TRBV27|14|NA|NA
TGTGCCACCCTTTCGGGACATTTGATGGGTGAAGCTTTCTTT
CATLSGHLMGEAFF
>TRBJ2-7|TRBV20-1|13|NA|NA
TGCAGTGCTAGATGGCAGGACTCCTACGAGCAGTACTTC
CSARWQDSYEQYF
>TRBJ2-2|TRBV12-3/TRBV12-4|14|NA|NA
TGTGCCAGCAGGGCAGGGGCGGGCACCGGGGAGCTGTTTTTT
CASRAGAGTGELFF
>TRBJ1-1|TRBV19|14|NA|few
TGTGCCAGTAGTATCGGACGGGTAATGGATGAAGCTTTCTTT
CASSIGRVMDEAFF
>TRBJ2-1|TRBV6-2/TRBV6-3|15|TRBD2|NA
TGTGCCAGCAGTTCAGCGGGGTTCACCTACAATGAGCAGTTCTTC
CASSSAGFTYNEQFF
>TRBJ1-5|TRBV27|16|TRBD1|NA
TGTGCCAGCAGCGCATTACCGGGACAGGGGACACAGCCCCAGCATTTT
CASSALPGQGTQPQHF
>TRBJ1-1|TRBV7-4|12|NA|few
TGTGCCTCTGGTAGTGGCTTAACTGAAGCTTTCTTT
CASGSGLTEAFF
>TRBJ2-5|TRBV7-6|17|NA|few
TGTGCCAGCAGCTTAGTGTGGACCGCGGCGTCCCAAGAGACCCAGTACTTC
CASSLVWTAASQETQYF
>TRBJ1-2|TRBV9|11|NA|NA
TGTGCCAGCAGCGGCCGGTTGGGCTACACCTTC
CASSGRLGYTF
>TRBJ2-2|TRBV6-4|13|TRBD1|few
TGTGCCAGCAAGGACAGGGTCACCGGGGAGCTGTTTTTT
CASKDRVTGELFF
>TRBJ1-2|TRBV29-1|14|NA|NA
TGCAGCGTTGACAAGGTGGTAGGGGACTATGGCTACACCTTC
CSVDKVVGDYGYTF
>TRBJ2-1|TRBV9|18|TRBD2|NA
TGTGCCAGCAGCCATACCGGACTAGCGGGGGGATCCAACAATGAGCAGTTCTTC
CASSHTGLAGGSNNEQFF
>TRBJ1-1|TRBV4-1|15|NA|NA
TGCGCCAGCAGCCAAGATCACCAGGGAGTCACTGAAGCTTTCTTT
CASSQDHQGVTEAFF
>TRBJ2-4|TRBV12-3/TRBV12-4|14|NA|NA
TGTGCCAGCAGTTACGGGAGACAGGGATACATTCAGTACTTC
CASSYGRQGYIQYF
>TRBJ2-2|TRBV7-9|17|NA|NA
TGTGCCAGCAGCGGGTCGGGGGGCCACGCGAACACCGGGGAGCTGTTTTTT
CASSGSGGHANTGELFF
>TRBJ1-1|TRBV11-2|15|NA|NA
TGTGCCAGCAGCCGCCTTGGCAGGGAGAACACTGAAGCTTTCTTT
CASSRLGRENTEAFF
>TRBJ2-2|TRBV5-6|15|NA|few
TGTGCCAGCAGCATAACCGGGACGGACACCGGGGAGCTGTTTTTT
CASSITGTDTGELFF
>TRBJ1-1|TRBV5-6|15|TRBD1|NA
TGTGCCAGTCCTATCGGAAGGGACAGTCACACTGAAGCTTTCTTT
CASPIGRDSHTEAFF
>TRBJ1-2|TRBV12-3/TRBV12-4|14|TRBD1|many
TGTGCCAGCAGCCGTGGACAGGGCGGCTATGGCTACACCTTC
CASSRGQGGYGYTF
>TRBJ2-7|TRBV4-1|15|TRBD1|NA
TGCGCCAGCAGCCAGAGGGGACAGGATCTAGACGAGCAGTACTTC
CASSQRGQDLDEQYF
>TRBJ1-4|TRBV6-6|17|TRBD1|many
TGTGCCAGCAGTTACGTAGCTAGACAGGGTTCGGGCGAAAAACTGTTTTTT
CASSYVARQGSGEKLFF
>TRBJ2-1|TRBV19|15|TRBD1|NA
TGTGCCAGTAGTAAGTCCGACAGGGTCGGCAATGAGCAGTTCTTC
CASSKSDRVGNEQFF
>TRBJ2-1|TRBV15|16|NA|NA
TGTGCCACCAGCAGAGACCGGGGGTGGCAATGGGGTGAGCAGTTCTTC
CATSRDRGWQWGEQFF
>TRBJ2-7|TRBV18|14|NA|NA
TGTGCCAGCTCACCAGTGCCGAAAGCCTACGAGCAGTACTTC
CASSPVPKAYEQYF
>TRBJ1-4|TRBV12-3/TRBV12-4|15|NA|NA
TGTGCCAGCAGTTTAACGCAGGGGCTTCGGGAAAAACTGTTTTTT
CASSLTQGLREKLFF
>TRBJ1-1|TRBV7-9|13|TRBD1|many
TGTGCCAGCAGAGGACAGGTCAACACTGAAGCTTTCTTT
CASRGQVNTEAFF
>TRBJ2-1|TRBV6-2/TRBV6-3|15|TRBD1|NA
TGTGCCAGCAGTACCGGACAGGGTTTTTACAATGAGCAGTTCTTC
CASSTGQGFYNEQFF
>TRBJ1-1|TRBV28|11|NA|NA
TGTGCCAGCAGGCTTACGACAGAAGCTTTCTTT
CASRLTTEAFF
>TRBJ1-4|TRBV27|13|NA|few
TGTGCCAGCAGTTTAGTGGGACCGAGGCAACTGTTTTTT
CASSLVGPRQLFF
>TRBJ2-1|TRBV7-9|21|NA|once
NA
CASSSPTGLSSSSGPRIEQFF
>TRBJ2-1|TRBV7-9|11|NA|many
TGTGCCAGCAGCCCCCAAAGTGAGCAGTTCTTC
CASSPQSEQFF
>TRBJ2-3|TRBV7-6|13|NA|few
TGTGCCAGCAACCTAGTGGGCACAGATACGCAGTATTTT
CASNLVGTDTQYF
>TRBJ2-1|TRBV27|15|NA|NA
TGTGCCAGCAGTTTAGGAATGGGGCAGAACAATGAGCAGTTCTTC
CASSLGMGQNNEQFF
>TRBJ1-1|TRBV10-1|13|NA|NA
TGCGCCAGCAGTCATGGACGGTACACTGAAGCTTTCTTT
CASSHGRYTEAFF
>TRBJ1-2|TRBV6-5|14|NA|NA
TGTGCCAGCAGTTACTTTCAGGGAGACTGGGGCTACACCTTC
CASSYFQGDWGYTF
>TRBJ2-3|TRBV2|15|NA|NA
TGTGCCAGCAGCGACAGCAGTCCAGGCACAGATACGCAGTATTTT
CASSDSSPGTDTQYF
>TRBJ1-3|TRBV14|18|NA|NA
TGTGCCAGCAGCCAACCAGGGGACACCGATCGCTCTGGAAACACCATATATTTT
CASSQPGDTDRSGNTIYF
>TRBJ1-6|TRBV11-2|18|TRBD1|NA
TGTGCCAGCAGTCGCCACCGGGACAGGGGGGAGGGTAATTCACCCCTCCACTTT
CASSRHRDRGEGNSPLHF
>TRBJ1-5|TRBV12-3/TRBV12-4|13|TRBD1|few
TGTGCCAGCAGCCGTGGACAGGCTCAGCCCCAGCATTTT
CASSRGQAQPQHF
>TRBJ2-3|TRBV5-1|15|NA|NA
TGCGCCAGCAGCTTGGAAGACGGGAACACAGATACGCAGTATTTT
CASSLEDGNTDTQYF
>TRBJ1-2|TRBV27|17|NA|NA
TGTGCCAACAGTGGCACCGGGCCTACGGTTGAGGTCTATGGCTACACCTTC
CANSGTGPTVEVYGYTF
>TRBJ2-5|TRBV7-8|15|TRBD1|many
TGTGCCAGCAGCTTAGGGGAGACAGGGTGGGAGACCCAGTACTTC
CASSLGETGWETQYF
>TRBJ1-2|TRBV5-4|14|NA|NA
TGTGCCAGCAGCTACGCCGGGCCAACCTATGGCTACACCTTC
CASSYAGPTYGYTF
>TRBJ1-1|TRBV10-3|14|NA|NA
TGTGCCATCAGGGATACAGGGCGGAACACTGAAGCTTTCTTT
CAIRDTGRNTEAFF
>TRBJ1-2|TRBV9|16|NA|NA
TGTGCCAGCAGCGTAGCTCGCAAGAGAGATAACTATGGCTACACCTTC
CASSVARKRDNYGYTF